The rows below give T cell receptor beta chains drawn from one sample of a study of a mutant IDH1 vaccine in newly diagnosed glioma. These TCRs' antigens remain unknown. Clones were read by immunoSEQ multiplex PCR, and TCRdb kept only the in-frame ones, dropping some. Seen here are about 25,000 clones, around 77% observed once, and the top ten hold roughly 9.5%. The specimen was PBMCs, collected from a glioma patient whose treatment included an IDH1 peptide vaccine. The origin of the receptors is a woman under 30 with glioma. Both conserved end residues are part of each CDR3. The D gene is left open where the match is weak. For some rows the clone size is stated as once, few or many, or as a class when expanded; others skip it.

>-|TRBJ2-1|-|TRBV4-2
CASSQDSGGSYNEQFF
TGTGCCAGCAGCCAAGATTCAGGGGGGTCCTACAATGAGCAGTTCTTC
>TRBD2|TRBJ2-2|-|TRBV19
CASSIPASGNTGELFF
TGTGCCAGTAGTATACCGGCTAGCGGGAACACCGGGGAGCTGTTTTTT
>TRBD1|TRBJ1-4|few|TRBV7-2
CASSGTVTNEKLFF
TGTGCCAGCAGCGGGACAGTTACTAATGAAAAACTGTTTTTT
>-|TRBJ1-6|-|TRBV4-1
CASSQDSTTNSPLHF
TGCGCCAGCAGCCAAGATTCGACTACTAATTCACCCCTCCACTTT
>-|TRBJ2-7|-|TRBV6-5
CATRDRSYEQYF
TGTGCCACCAGGGACCGCTCCTACGAGCAGTACTTC
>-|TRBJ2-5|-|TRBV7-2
CASSLPQEETQYF
TGTGCCAGCAGCTTACCTCAAGAAGAGACCCAGTACTTC
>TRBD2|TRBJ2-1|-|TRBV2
CASSDGTSGYNEQFF
TGTGCCAGCAGTGACGGGACTAGCGGTTACAATGAGCAGTTCTTC
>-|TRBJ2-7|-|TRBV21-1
CATPSGSYEQYF
TGTGCCACCCCAAGCGGGTCCTACGAGCAGTACTTC
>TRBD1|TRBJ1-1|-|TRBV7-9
CASSRTGDEAFF
TGTGCCAGCAGCCGAACAGGGGATGAAGCTTTCTTT
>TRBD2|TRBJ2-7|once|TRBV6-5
CASRQLAGTDEQYF
TGTGCCAGCAGACAACTAGCGGGGACGGACGAGCAGTACTTC
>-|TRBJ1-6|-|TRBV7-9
CASQGVEDYNSPLHF
TGTGCCAGCCAAGGGGTGGAGGATTATAATTCACCCCTCCACTTT
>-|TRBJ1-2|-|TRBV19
CASSIVGAYGYTF
TGTGCCAGTAGTATAGTAGGGGCCTATGGCTACACCTTC
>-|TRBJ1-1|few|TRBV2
CASKETGWGEAFF
TGTGCCAGCAAGGAAACAGGGTGGGGTGAAGCTTTCTTT
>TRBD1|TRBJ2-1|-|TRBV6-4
CASSERQGTYNEQFF
TGTGCCAGCAGTGAGCGACAGGGCACCTACAATGAGCAGTTCTTC
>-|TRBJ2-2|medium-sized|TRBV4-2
CASSQEWNTGELFF
TGTGCCAGCAGCCAAGAATGGAACACCGGGGAGCTGTTTTTT
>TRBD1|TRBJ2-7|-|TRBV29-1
CSGGQGSYEQYF
TGCAGCGGGGGACAGGGGTCCTACGAGCAGTACTTC
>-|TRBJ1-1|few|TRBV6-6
CASSSLQGVHTEAFF
TGTGCCAGCAGTTCTCTGCAGGGTGTCCACACTGAAGCTTTCTTT
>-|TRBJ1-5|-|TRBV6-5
CASSYSTAGHQPQHF
TGTGCCAGCAGTTACTCGACGGCAGGGCACCAGCCCCAGCATTTT
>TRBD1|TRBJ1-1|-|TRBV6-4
CASSVSSFPGQGVPMNTEAFF
TGTGCCAGCAGTGTCTCATCTTTTCCGGGACAGGGTGTTCCGATGAACACTGAAGCTTTCTTT
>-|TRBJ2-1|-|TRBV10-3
CAISDPGRHNEQFF
TGTGCCATCAGTGATCCCGGTCGTCACAATGAGCAGTTCTTC
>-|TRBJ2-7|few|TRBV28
CASSSSHLGNYEQYF
TGTGCCAGCAGTTCTTCCCACCTAGGGAACTACGAGCAGTACTTC
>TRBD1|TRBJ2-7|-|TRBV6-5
CASRETGVAEQYF
TGTGCCAGCAGAGAGACAGGGGTGGCCGAGCAGTACTTC
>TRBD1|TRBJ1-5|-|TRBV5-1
CASSPDRGQDQPQHF
TGCGCCAGCAGCCCGGACAGGGGGCAGGATCAGCCCCAGCATTTT
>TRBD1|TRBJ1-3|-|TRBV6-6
CASTRRDSSGNTIYF
TGTGCCAGCACACGACGGGACAGCTCTGGAAACACCATATATTTT
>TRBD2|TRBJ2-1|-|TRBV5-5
CASSLLLAGGPGEQFF
TGTGCCAGCAGCTTGTTGCTAGCGGGGGGGCCTGGTGAGCAGTTCTTC
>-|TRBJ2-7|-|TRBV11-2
CASSLAGASYEQYF
TGTGCCAGCAGCTTAGCCGGTGCCTCTTACGAGCAGTACTTC